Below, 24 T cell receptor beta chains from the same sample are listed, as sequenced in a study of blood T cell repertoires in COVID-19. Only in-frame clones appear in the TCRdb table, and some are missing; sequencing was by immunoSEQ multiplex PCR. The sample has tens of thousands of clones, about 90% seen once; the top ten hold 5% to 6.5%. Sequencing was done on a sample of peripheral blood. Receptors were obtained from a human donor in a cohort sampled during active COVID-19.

The CDR3 nucleotides are TGTGCCAGCAGCCTGGGGACAGTAGGTGTAGGCTACACCTTC. This translates into CASSLGTVGVGYTF. The J gene is TRBJ1-2, the V gene TRBV6-5; 7 nucleotides agree with TRBD1. The germline gives CDR1 MNHEY, CDR2 SVGAGI. Unmatched junction bases numbered 12, after V lost 6 bases and J lost 8 bases. This CDR3 contains 14 residues.

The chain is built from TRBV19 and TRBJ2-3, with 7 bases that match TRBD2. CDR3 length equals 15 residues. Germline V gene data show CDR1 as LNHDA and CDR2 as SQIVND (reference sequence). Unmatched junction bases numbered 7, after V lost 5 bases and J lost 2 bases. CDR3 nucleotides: TGTGCCAGTAGTTCGATCGGGGGGACCACAGATACGCAGTATTTT. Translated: CASSSIGGTTDTQYF.

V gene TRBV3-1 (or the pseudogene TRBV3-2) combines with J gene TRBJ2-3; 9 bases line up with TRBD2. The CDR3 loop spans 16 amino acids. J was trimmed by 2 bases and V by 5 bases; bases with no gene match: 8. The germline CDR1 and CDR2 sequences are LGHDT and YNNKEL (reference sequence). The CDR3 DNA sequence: TGTGCCAGCAGCAGTAGACTAGCGGAGGACACAGATACGCAGTATTTT. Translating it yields CASSSRLAEDTDTQYF.

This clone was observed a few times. The CDR3 nucleotides read TGTGCCAGCAGCGTTCGGTCCACTCTGAACACTGAAGCTTTCTTT. Protein product: CASSVRSTLNTEAFF. The rearrangement uses TRBV9 and TRBJ1-1; D is unclear. This CDR3 comprises 15 residues. V was shortened by 2 bases and J by 0 bases, with 11 bases between the two germline ends. CDR1 and CDR2 (germline): SGDLS, YYNGEE.

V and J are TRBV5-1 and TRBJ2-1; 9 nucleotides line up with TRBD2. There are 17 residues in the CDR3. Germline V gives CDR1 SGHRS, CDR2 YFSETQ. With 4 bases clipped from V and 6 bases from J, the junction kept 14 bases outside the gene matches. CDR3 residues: CASSGEAGGPDFNEQFF. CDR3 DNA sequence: TGCGCCAGCAGCGGGGAAGCGGGAGGCCCAGACTTCAATGAGCAGTTCTTC.

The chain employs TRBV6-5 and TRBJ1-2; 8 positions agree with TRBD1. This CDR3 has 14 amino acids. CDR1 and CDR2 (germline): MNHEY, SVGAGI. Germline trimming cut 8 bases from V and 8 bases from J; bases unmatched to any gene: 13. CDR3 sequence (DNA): TGTGCCAGCCGCGGGGGACAGGTGCCTGGCGGCTACACCTTC. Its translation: CASRGGQVPGGYTF.

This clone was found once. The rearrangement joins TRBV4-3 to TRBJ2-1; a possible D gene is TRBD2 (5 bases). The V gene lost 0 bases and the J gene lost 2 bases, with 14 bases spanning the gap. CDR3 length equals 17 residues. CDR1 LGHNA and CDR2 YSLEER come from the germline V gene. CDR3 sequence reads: CASSQDGRAVTYNEQFF. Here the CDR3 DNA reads TGCGCCAGCAGCCAAGACGGGCGAGCGGTTACCTACAATGAGCAGTTCTTC.

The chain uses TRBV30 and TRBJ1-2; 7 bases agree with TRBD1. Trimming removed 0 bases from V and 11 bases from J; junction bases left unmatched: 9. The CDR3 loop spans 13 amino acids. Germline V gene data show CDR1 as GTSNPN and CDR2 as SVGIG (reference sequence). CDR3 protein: CAWSVLTAGGYTF. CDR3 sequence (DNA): TGTGCCTGGAGTGTACTGACGGCAGGGGGGTACACCTTC.

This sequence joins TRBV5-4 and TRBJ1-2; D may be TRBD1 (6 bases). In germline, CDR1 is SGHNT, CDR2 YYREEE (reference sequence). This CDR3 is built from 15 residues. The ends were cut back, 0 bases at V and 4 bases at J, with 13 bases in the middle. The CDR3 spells CASSLAGGQGYGYTF. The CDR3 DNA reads TGTGCCAGCAGCTTGGCCGGGGGGCAGGGCTATGGCTACACCTTC.

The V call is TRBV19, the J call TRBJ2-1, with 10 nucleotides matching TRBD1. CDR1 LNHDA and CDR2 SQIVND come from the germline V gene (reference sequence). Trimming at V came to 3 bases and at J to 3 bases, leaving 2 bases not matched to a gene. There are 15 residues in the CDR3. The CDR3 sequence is CASSMTGGHYNEQFF. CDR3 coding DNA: TGTGCCAGTAGTATGACAGGGGGCCACTACAATGAGCAGTTCTTC. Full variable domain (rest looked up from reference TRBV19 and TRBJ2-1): DGGITQSPKYLFRKEGQNVTLSCEQNLNHDAMYWYRQDPGQGLRLIYYSQIVNDFQKGDIAEGYSVSREKKESFPLTVTSAQKNPTAFYLCASSMTGGHYNEQFFGPGTRLTVL.

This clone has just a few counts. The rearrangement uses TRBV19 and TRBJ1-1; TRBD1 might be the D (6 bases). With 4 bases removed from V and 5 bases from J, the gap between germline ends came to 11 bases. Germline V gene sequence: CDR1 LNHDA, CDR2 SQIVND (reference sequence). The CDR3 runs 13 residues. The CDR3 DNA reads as TGTGCCAGTAGTACCATACAGGGAACTGAAGCTTTCTTT. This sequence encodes CASSTIQGTEAFF.

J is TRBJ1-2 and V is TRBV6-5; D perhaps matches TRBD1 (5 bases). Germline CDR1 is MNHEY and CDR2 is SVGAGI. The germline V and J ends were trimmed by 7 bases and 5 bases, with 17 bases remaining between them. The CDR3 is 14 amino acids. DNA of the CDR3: TGTGCCAGCAAACCCTCCTGGGGGAGGTATGGCTACACCTTC. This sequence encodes CASKPSWGRYGYTF.

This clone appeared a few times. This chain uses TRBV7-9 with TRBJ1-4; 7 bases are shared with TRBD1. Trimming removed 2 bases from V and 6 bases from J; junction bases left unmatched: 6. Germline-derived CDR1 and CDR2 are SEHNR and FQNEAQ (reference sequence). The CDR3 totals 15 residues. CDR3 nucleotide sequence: TGTGCCAGCAGCTTATCTGGGACAGTGGATGAAAAACTGTTTTTT. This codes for CASSLSGTVDEKLFF.

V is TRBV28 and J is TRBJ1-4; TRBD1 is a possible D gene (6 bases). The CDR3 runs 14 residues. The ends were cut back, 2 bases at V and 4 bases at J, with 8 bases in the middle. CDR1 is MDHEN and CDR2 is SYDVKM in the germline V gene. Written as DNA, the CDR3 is TGTGCCAGCAGTTTAGGACAGTTTAATGAAAAACTGTTTTTT. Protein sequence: CASSLGQFNEKLFF.

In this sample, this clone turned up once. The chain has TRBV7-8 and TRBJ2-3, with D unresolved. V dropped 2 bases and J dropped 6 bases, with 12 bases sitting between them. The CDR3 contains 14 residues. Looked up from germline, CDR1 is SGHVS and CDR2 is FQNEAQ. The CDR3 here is CASSLPHSQDTQYF. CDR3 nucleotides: TGTGCCAGCAGCTTACCACATTCCCAGGATACGCAGTATTTT.

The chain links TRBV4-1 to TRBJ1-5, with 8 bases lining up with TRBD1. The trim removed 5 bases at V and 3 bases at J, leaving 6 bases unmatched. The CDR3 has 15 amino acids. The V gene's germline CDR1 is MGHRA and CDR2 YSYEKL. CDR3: CASSSPDRVNQPQHF. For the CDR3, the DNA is TGCGCCAGCAGCTCGCCGGACAGGGTCAATCAGCCCCAGCATTTT.

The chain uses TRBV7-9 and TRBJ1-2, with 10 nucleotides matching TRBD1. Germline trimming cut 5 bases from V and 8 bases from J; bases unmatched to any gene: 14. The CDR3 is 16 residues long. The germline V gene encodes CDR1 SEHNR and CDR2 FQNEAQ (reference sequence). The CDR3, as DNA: TGTGCCAGCAGCCCCGAAACCCCGGGACAGGGGTTCGGCTACACCTTC. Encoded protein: CASSPETPGQGFGYTF.

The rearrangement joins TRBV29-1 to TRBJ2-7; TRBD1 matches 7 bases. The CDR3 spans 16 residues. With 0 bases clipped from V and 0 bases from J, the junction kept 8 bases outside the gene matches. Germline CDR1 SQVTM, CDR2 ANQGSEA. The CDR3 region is CSVEDHGTAGSYEQYV. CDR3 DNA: TGCAGCGTTGAAGACCATGGGACAGCCGGCTCCTACGAGCAGTACGTC.

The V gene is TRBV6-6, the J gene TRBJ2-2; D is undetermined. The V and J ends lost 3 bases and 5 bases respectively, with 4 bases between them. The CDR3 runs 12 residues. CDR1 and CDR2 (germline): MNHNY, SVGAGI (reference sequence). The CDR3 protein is CASSYATGELFF. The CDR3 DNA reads TGTGCCAGCAGTTATGCGACCGGGGAGCTGTTTTTT.

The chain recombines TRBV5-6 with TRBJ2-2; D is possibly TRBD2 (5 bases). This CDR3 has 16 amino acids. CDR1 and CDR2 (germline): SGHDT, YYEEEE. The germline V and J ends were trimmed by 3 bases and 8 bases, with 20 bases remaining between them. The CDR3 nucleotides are TGTGCCAGCAGCTCGCCCGACGGGGTAGAGCGGGGGGAGCTGTTTTTT. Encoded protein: CASSSPDGVERGELFF.

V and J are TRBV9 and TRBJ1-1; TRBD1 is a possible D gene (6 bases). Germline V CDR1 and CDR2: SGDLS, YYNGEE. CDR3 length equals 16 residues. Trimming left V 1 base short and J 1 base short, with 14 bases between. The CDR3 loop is CASSVFSGDGNTEAFF. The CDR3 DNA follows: TGTGCCAGCAGCGTATTTTCAGGGGATGGGAACACTGAAGCTTTCTTT.

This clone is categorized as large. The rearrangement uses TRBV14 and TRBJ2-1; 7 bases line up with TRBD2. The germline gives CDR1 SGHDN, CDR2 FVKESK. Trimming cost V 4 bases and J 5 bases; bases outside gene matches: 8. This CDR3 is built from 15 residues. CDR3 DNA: TGTGCCAGCAGCCCCTGGGGGGGACCGGACAATGAGCAGTTCTTC. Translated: CASSPWGGPDNEQFF.

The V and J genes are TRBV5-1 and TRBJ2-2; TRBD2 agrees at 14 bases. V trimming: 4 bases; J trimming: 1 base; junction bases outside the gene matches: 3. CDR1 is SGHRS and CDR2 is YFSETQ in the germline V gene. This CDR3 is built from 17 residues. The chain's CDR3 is CASSRGLAGENTGELFF. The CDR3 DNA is TGCGCCAGCAGCCGGGGACTAGCGGGGGAGAACACCGGGGAGCTGTTTTTT.

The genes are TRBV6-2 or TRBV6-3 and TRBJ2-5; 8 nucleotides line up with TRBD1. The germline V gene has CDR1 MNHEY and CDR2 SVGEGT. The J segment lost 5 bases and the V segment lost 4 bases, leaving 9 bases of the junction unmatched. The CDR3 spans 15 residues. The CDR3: CASSFGTGPAETQYF. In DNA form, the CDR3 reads TGTGCCAGCAGTTTTGGGACAGGCCCGGCGGAGACCCAGTACTTC.